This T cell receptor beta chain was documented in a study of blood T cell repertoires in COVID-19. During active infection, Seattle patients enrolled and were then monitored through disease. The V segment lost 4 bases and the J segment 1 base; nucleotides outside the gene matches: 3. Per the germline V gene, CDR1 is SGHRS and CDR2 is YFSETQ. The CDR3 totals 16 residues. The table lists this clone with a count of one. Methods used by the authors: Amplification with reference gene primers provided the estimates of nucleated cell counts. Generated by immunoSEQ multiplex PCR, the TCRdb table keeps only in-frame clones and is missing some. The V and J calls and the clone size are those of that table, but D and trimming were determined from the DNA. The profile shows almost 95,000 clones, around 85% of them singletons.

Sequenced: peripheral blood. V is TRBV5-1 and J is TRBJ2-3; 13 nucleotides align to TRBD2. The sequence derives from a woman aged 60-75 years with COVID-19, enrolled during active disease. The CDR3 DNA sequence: TGCGCCAGCAGCGGGGGGACTAGCGGGGGCACAGATACGCAGTATTTT. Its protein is CASSGGTSGGTDTQYF. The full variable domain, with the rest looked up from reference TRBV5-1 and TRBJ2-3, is KAGVTQTPRYLIKTRGQQVTLSCSPISGHRSVSWYQQTPGQGLQFLFEYFSETQRNKGNFPGRFSGRQFSNSRSEMNVSTLELGDSALYLCASSGGTSGGTDTQYFGPGTRLTVL.